This TCR beta chain was identified in a study of cytomegalovirus exposure and HLA in healthy donors. As for the study in general: Earlier findings included 117 million unique TCR beta sequences obtained from roughly 200 million T cells. Broader study findings: Exclusion as indistinguishable affected some V segments, including TRBV6-2 and TRBV6-3.

V shed 5 bases, J shed 2 bases, and the junction held 4 bases outside the gene matches. This CDR3 region has 13 residues. The germline V gene encodes CDR1 GTSNPN and CDR2 SVGIG (reference sequence). To note about this clone: Its antigen is currently unknown. Other DNA sequences in the same sample also yield this CDR3.

PCR involved 60 Vbeta and 13 Jbeta primers. Sequencing was performed with immunoSEQ multiplex PCR; in TCRdb, only in-frame clones are kept and a portion is missing. The repertoire includes roughly 180,000 clones, 80% of them detected once, and approximately 1.4% sits in the top ten. The rearrangement links TRBV30 to TRBJ1-1, with 8 bases identical to TRBD1. The sequence derives from a young man in good health and CMV-seronegative. Sequences were obtained from PBMCs. The CDR3 DNA is TGTGCCTGGGACAGGGGACCTAACACTGAAGCTTTCTTT. Translation gives CAWDRGPNTEAFF. Supplemented by reference TRBV30 and TRBJ1-1, the full variable domain reads SQTIHQWPATLVQPVGSPLSLECTVEGTSNPNLYWYRQAAGRGLQLLFYSVGIGQISSEVPQNLSASRPQDRQFILSSKKLLLSDSGFYLCAWDRGPNTEAFFGQGTRLTVV.